What follows is one T cell receptor beta chain and its context. These data originate in a study of blood T cell repertoires in COVID-19. In the study's own analysis: Amplification from reference gene primers served as the basis for estimated nucleated cell counts. The repertoire was sequenced with immunoSEQ multiplex PCR; TCRdb's copy has only in-frame clones and lacks some. The DNA was the basis for D and trimming; V, J and clone size are from that table. The table records some 60,000 clones, 80% of them present only once. The sequenced sample consisted of peripheral blood. The TCR comes from a man in his sixties with acute or convalescent COVID-19.

The CDR3 spells CASSSMTGGYYGYTF. The CDR3 nucleotides read TGTGCCAGCAGCTCAATGACCGGCGGATACTATGGCTACACCTTC. This chain connects TRBV21-1 to TRBJ1-2. TRBV21-1 corresponds to a pseudogene. This CDR3 is built from 15 residues.